The clone carrying this TCR beta chain was seen repeatedly, ten times or more. Its specificity is not known. Building of the TCR beta libraries involved iRepertoire HTBI primers and Arm-PCR of CDR3 regions. TCRdb reanalysed the multiplex PCR reads using MiXCR and keeps one entry per CDR3 protein. The profile shows 400,000 to 500,000 distinct CDR3 sequences, 16% of them singletons. The germline V gene has CDR1 SGHAT and CDR2 FQNNGV. This CDR3 is built from 15 residues. Trimming removed 5 bases from V and 8 bases from J, with 19 bases in between. As for time point: newly diagnosed GD, antithyroid drugs for less than 3 months. The TCR library used RNA extracted from PBMCs. American Thyroid Association guidelines served as the basis for diagnosing Graves' disease. The data were taken from a study of regulatory T cells in long-lasting Graves disease. Study results and caveats: Limited sample numbers may have lowered accuracy.

These same records also appear under a second study, on T cells in Graves' hyperthyroidism and ophthalmopathy.

The chain is built from TRBV11-2 and TRBJ2-1; D unclear. Sample: peripheral blood mononuclear cells (PBMCs), taken at new diagnosis, from a patient treated with antithyroid drugs. This sequence originates from a young woman with Graves disease. The CDR3 DNA reads as TGTGCCAGCAGCCTAATAGCCGACCCCGCCGATGAGCAGTTCTTC. Protein product: CASSLIADPADEQFF.